This T cell receptor beta chain is from a study of Ad26.COV2.S vaccination and SARS-CoV-2 variants. The table lists this clone with a few counts. Treatment of the sample: about 20 received Ad26.COV2.S at low or high dose, single or two shots; about five received placebo; per-sample allocation not given. Sampling happened 63 days after the first vaccine or placebo injection. Looked up from germline, CDR1 is SGHRS and CDR2 is YFSETQ. V shed 4 bases and J shed 12 bases, with 17 bases lying between them. CDR3 length: 12 amino acids. This table comes from immunoSEQ multiplex PCR, and its TCRdb copy is limited to in-frame clones, with some not included. This table has around 320,000 clones, approximately 80% appearing once.

The sequences come from peripheral blood, collected in a trial of Ad26.COV2.S vaccine versus placebo. The V gene is TRBV5-1, the J gene TRBJ2-7; TRBD2 is a possible D gene (6 bases). This clonotype was sampled from a person aged 18-65 years who received the Ad26.COV2.S COVID-19 vaccine or a placebo. CDR3 bases: TGCGCCAGCAGCCCAGGGACTCCTCCGGGGTACTTC. Encoded protein: CASSPGTPPGYF.